This TCR beta chain was observed in a study of blood T cell repertoires in COVID-19 (dated by TCRdb to about 2020). Context from the whole study: Samples from collaborators originated in the United States, Italy and Spain and spanned both the acute and convalescent phases of COVID-19. The material from the prospective study consisted of cDNA or gDNA derived from T cells, B-cell-depleted T cells, or PBMCs. The dataset comprised deeply sampled blood TCRbeta repertoires from subjects exposed to, actively infected with, or recovered from COVID-19. A freely available public database, intended as a resource for researchers studying the immune response to SARS-CoV-2, is where the repertoires were released. The samples were drawn from the first 160 participants of the ongoing ImmuneRACE study and from more than 1,000 subjects provided by 6 global collaborators. The sample metadata nearly always contained a de-identified subject ID, COVID-19 status, age in years and sex. Where available, HLA class I and class II types were obtained from metadata supplied by the sample provider rather than from assay-based typing.

With regard to this clone: It lacks a known antigen. No clone much larger than this one lies a single base away; base qualities are absent.

TCRbeta CDR3 regions were amplified from genomic DNA using the immunoSEQ Assay, a bias-controlled multiplex PCR. Regarding the original processing steps: Within the assay, amplification of reference gene primers was used to estimate how many nucleated cells each sample contained. Sequence reads were collapsed and filtered to measure the absolute abundance of every unique TCRbeta CDR3 rearrangement. Productive Simpson clonality was computed per sample as the square root of Simpson's diversity index over productive rearrangements. TCRdb mirrors the immuneACCESS table, restricted to in-frame sequences. Some clones are absent from its copies; in checked studies, under half trace to an unresolved V gene, and the reason for the others is unknown. Clone size and V and J calls were adopted from that table, with D and trimming inferred from the DNA. The sample has 150,000 to 200,000 clones on record, around 86% of them singletons. 2.7% of the sample is held by the ten biggest clonotypes.

General study outcomes and caveats: How much clinical and demographic metadata was included differed by source and by participant, and the metadata was provided uncurated.

The collaborating institutions used their own protocols to collect whole blood in K2EDTA tubes. For TCRbeta analysis, collaborators shipped samples as frozen whole blood, isolated PBMCs, or DNA extracted from either of those sample types. As encoded in the germline V gene, CDR1 is SGDLS while CDR2 is YYNGEE. V is pared back by 6 bases and J by 5 bases, with 12 bases lying between the germline termini. Including cysteine and phenylalanine, the CDR3 has 13 amino acids. Left in the record is the CDR3 DNA by itself, 39 bases read in frame from the first base. The rearrangement combines TRBV9 with TRBJ2-1; the D gene is perhaps TRBD1, on 5 matching bases. The sequence was collected from a man in his forties with active or convalescent COVID-19. The material sequenced was peripheral blood. The DNA sequence reads TGTGCCAGCAACCTTGACAGTCACAATGAGCAGTTCTTC. It is translated as CASNLDSHNEQFF.